The 11 T cell receptor beta chains in this list originate from one sample, sequenced in a study of cytomegalovirus exposure and HLA in healthy donors. The PCR contained 60 Vbeta and 13 Jbeta primers. Sequencing was performed with immunoSEQ multiplex PCR; in TCRdb, only in-frame clones are kept and a portion is missing. The repertoire holds 90,000 to 150,000 clones, with 78% as singletons. Material: PBMCs. These receptors all stem from a woman under 40 in good health and CMV-seropositive.

The chain is built from TRBV5-6 and TRBJ2-6; possibly TRBD1 for D (6 bases). Between the trimmed V and J ends, which lost 0 bases and 2 bases, there was a span of 9 bases. The CDR3 contains 16 residues. Germline V gene sequence: CDR1 SGHDT, CDR2 YYEEEE. CDR3 residues: CASSLDRVAGANVLTF. In DNA, the CDR3 is TGTGCCAGCAGCTTGGACAGGGTGGCTGGGGCCAACGTCCTGACTTTC. The full variable domain, its missing parts supplied by reference TRBV5-6 and TRBJ2-6, is DAGVTQSPTHLIKTRGQQVTLRCSPKSGHDTVSWYQQALGQGPQFIFQYYEEEERQRGNFPDRFSGHQFPNYSSELNVNALLLGDSALYLCASSLDRVAGANVLTFGAGSRLTVL.

J is TRBJ1-1 and V is TRBV7-6, with D uncertain. Germline V lookup: CDR1 SGHVS, CDR2 FNYEAQ. V was clipped by 5 bases and J by 6 bases, with 13 bases between them. CDR3 length: 13 residues. CDR3: CASSPDGVAEAFF. The DNA for the CDR3 is TGTGCCAGCAGCCCCGACGGAGTCGCTGAAGCTTTCTTT.

This clone was seen just once. The CDR3 region is CASSPRTFPNIQYF. DNA of the CDR3: TGTGCCAGCAGCCCCAGGACATTCCCAAACATTCAGTACTTC. The chain employs TRBV9 and TRBJ2-4; possible D gene TRBD1, 5 bases. CDR1 is SGDLS, CDR2 YYNGEE, per germline. The CDR3 sequence is 14 residues long. Trimming cost V 4 bases and J 6 bases, with 14 bases left between them.

This clone appeared a few times. This chain joins TRBV9 and TRBJ1-1, with 7 bases lining up with TRBD1. CDR1 and CDR2 (germline): SGDLS, YYNGEE. The V gene end was trimmed by 3 bases and the J gene end by 1 base; junction bases not matched to a gene: 3. The CDR3 loop spans 14 amino acids. CDR3 nucleotide sequence: TGTGCCAGCAGCGAGGGGACAGAGAACACTGAAGCTTTCTTT. It translates to CASSEGTENTEAFF.

This sequence joins TRBV7-2 and TRBJ2-2; 13 bases map to TRBD2. Germline trimming cut 4 bases from V and 5 bases from J; bases unmatched to any gene: 4. This CDR3 is 16 amino acids long. Germline V gene sequence: CDR1 SGHTA, CDR2 FQGNSA. The CDR3 nucleotides read TGTGCCAGCAGCTCGCGACTAGCGGGGGGAACCGGGGAGCTGTTTTTT. This gives the protein CASSSRLAGGTGELFF.

The chain employs TRBV25-1 and TRBJ2-5, with 7 bases identical to TRBD1. V dropped 7 bases and J dropped 4; count of bases not matched to a gene: 6. Germline V gene lookup returns CDR1 MGHDK and CDR2 SYGVNS. The CDR3 totals 13 residues. The chain's CDR3 is CASKDRPPETQYF. For the CDR3, the DNA is TGTGCCAGCAAGGACAGGCCTCCAGAGACCCAGTACTTC.

V and J are TRBV5-4 and TRBJ2-7; tentative D call: TRBD1 (5 bases). V was trimmed by 0 bases and J by 3 bases, leaving 16 bases between them. The germline V gene encodes CDR1 SGHNT and CDR2 YYREEE (reference sequence). The CDR3 sequence is 16 residues long. CDR3 coding DNA: TGTGCCAGCAGCTTGGGCGGCGCGACAGCCTACTACGAGCAGTACTTC. Its protein product is CASSLGGATAYYEQYF.

The genes are TRBV7-3 and TRBJ1-1, with a possible D match to TRBD1 (6 bases). Germline V gives CDR1 SGHTA, CDR2 FQGTGA. The V end was cut by 4 bases, the J end by 2 bases, with 11 bases between. This CDR3 has 14 amino acids. DNA of the CDR3: TGTGCCAGCAGCTCGCGGGGGCTAAACACTGAAGCTTTCTTT. Amino acids: CASSSRGLNTEAFF.

This chain's CDR3 is CASSVGTVDGYTF. The DNA of the CDR3 is TGTGCCAGCAGCGTTGGGACAGTAGATGGCTACACCTTC. This rearrangement joins TRBV13 to TRBJ1-2, with 7 bases fitting TRBD1. Germline V gene lookup returns CDR1 PRHDT and CDR2 FYEKMQ (reference sequence). The V gene end was trimmed by 5 bases and the J gene end by 6 bases; junction bases not matched to a gene: 6. The CDR3 totals 13 residues.

J is TRBJ2-2 and V is TRBV7-7; TRBD1 matches at 9 bases. Germline V lookup: CDR1 SSHAT, CDR2 FNYEAQ (reference sequence). This CDR3 has 14 amino acids. Trimming at V came to 5 bases and at J to 7 bases, leaving 5 bases not matched to a gene. CDR3 sequence: CASSPDRGGGELFF. The CDR3 DNA is TGTGCCAGCAGCCCGGACAGGGGAGGCGGGGAGCTGTTTTTT.

The chain employs TRBV5-4 and TRBJ2-6; D unclear. V lost 2 bases and J lost 3, with 9 bases in between. Germline values: CDR1 SGHNT, CDR2 YYREEE (reference sequence). The CDR3 is 15 residues long. The CDR3 reads CASSFPRGGANVLTF. The CDR3 DNA follows: TGTGCCAGCAGCTTTCCGCGTGGTGGGGCCAACGTCCTGACTTTC.